A selection of T cell receptor beta chains follows, all from one sample in a study of CD8 T cells in Susac syndrome. MiXCR, run by TCRdb on the immunoSEQ multiplex PCR reads, gives a single entry per CDR3 protein. There are about 210,000 distinct CDR3 sequences in the sample; 95% occur only once, and about 0.088% lies in the top ten. Input material: CD4+ T cells from PBMCs. These receptors were collected from a human donor with multiple sclerosis. Each CDR3 is given with its conserved first and last residue. D genes are given only for firm matches. Some rows have no size entry. The others give once, few or many, or a class for an expanded clone.

>TRBJ2-7|TRBV2|-|-
TGTGCCAGCAGGAAACCGGGGACGTCCGGCGAGCAGTACTTC
CASRKPGTSGEQYF
>TRBJ2-5|TRBV3-1|once|-
TGTGCCAGCAGGAGTGGCAGTATAGAGACCCAGTACTTC
CASRSGSIETQYF
>TRBJ1-6|TRBV3-1|-|TRBD1
TGTGCCAGCAGCCAAGGGACAGGGGTTGCACCCCTCCACTTT
CASSQGTGVAPLHF
>TRBJ2-3|TRBV29-1|-|-
TGCAGCGCCATCCGGGACGTCACAGATACGCAGTATTTT
CSAIRDVTDTQYF
>TRBJ1-1|TRBV18|-|-
TGTGCCAGCTCCCAGACAGGAGGGTCCGAAGCTTTCTTT
CASSQTGGSEAFF
>TRBJ2-2|TRBV12-3/TRBV12-4|-|-
TGTGCCAGCAGTTTAATAGGGTCCACCGGGGAGCTGTTTTTT
CASSLIGSTGELFF
>TRBJ2-7|TRBV29-1|once|-
TGCAGCGTTGATGGACTCCGGGACGAGCAGTACTTC
CSVDGLRDEQYF
>TRBJ1-1|TRBV5-1|-|-
TGCGCCAGCAGCTTGTGGCTGAACACTGAAGCTTTCTTT
CASSLWLNTEAFF
>TRBJ2-3|TRBV3-1|-|TRBD2
TGTGCCAGCAGCCAAGTTGGCGGGGGGGCAAGAGATACGCAGTATTTT
CASSQVGGGARDTQYF
>TRBJ2-6|TRBV5-1|-|TRBD2
TGCGCCAGCAGCCCGGAACCCGGGACTAGCGGGAGCAGTGGGGCCAACGTCCTGACTTTC
CASSPEPGTSGSSGANVLTF
>TRBJ2-1|TRBV7-9|-|TRBD2
TGTGCCAGCAGCCCTAGAGGGGCTAGCGGGGGGCCGAGGGATGAGCAGTTCTTC
CASSPRGASGGPRDEQFF
>TRBJ2-7|TRBV5-1|-|TRBD1
TGCGCCAGCAGCGCGGACACGACAGGGTCCTACGAGCAGTACTTC
CASSADTTGSYEQYF
>TRBJ2-2|TRBV29-1|-|-
TGCAGCGTTTCCTCCATGGGTGACGGGGAGCTGTTTTTT
CSVSSMGDGELFF
>TRBJ1-5|TRBV15|-|TRBD1
TGTGCCACCAGCAGAGACACACAGGGGGCACGGCAGCCCCAGCATTTT
CATSRDTQGARQPQHF